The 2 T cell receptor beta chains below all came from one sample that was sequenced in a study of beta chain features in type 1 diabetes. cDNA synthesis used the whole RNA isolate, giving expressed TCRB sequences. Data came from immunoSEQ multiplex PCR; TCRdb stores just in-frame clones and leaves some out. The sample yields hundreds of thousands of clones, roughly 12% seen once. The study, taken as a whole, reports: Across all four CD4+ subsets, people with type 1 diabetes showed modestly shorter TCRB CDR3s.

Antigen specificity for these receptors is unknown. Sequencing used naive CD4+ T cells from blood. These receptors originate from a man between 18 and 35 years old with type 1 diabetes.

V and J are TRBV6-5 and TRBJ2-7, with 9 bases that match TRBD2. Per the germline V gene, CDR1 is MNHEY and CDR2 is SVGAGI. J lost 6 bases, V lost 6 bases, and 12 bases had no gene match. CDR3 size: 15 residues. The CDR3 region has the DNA TGTGCCAGCAGAGATTCCGGGACTAGCCGAGCCGAGCAGTACTTC. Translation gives CASRDSGTSRAEQYF.

The CDR3 DNA follows: TGCGCCAGCAGTCAATCGCGGGCATTGGACGACACAGATACGCAGTATTTT. It translates to CASSQSRALDDTDTQYF. The chain carries TRBV23-1 and TRBJ2-3; the D gene is possibly TRBD2 (5 bases). TRBV23-1 qualifies as an ORF whose function is uncertain. The CDR3 is 17 amino acids. The V and J ends lost 0 bases and 2 bases respectively, with 15 bases between them.